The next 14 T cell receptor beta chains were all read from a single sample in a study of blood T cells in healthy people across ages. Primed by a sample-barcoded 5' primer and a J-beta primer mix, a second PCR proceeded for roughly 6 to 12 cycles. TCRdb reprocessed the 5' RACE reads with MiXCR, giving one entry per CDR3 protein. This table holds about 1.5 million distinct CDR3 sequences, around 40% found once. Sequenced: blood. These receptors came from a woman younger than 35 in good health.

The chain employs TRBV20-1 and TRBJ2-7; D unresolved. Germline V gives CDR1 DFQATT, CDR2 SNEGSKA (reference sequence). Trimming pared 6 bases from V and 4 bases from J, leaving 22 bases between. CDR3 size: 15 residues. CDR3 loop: CSAPSHGLLRYEQYF. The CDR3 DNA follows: TGCAGTGCCCCCTCCCATGGTCTTTTGAGGTACGAGCAGTACTTC.

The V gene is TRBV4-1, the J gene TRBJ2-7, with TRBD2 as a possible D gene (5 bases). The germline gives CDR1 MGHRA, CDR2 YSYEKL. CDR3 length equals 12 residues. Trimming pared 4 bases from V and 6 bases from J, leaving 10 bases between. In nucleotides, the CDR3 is TGCGCCAGCAGCCGCCGGGATTCCGAGCAGTACTTC. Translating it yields CASSRRDSEQYF.

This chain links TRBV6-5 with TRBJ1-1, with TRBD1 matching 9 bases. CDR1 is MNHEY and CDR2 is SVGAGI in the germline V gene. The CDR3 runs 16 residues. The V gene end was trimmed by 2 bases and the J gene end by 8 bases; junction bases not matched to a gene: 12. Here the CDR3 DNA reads TGTGCCAGCAGTTACACTCCGGGACAGGGTTTAACCGAAGCTTTCTTT. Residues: CASSYTPGQGLTEAFF.

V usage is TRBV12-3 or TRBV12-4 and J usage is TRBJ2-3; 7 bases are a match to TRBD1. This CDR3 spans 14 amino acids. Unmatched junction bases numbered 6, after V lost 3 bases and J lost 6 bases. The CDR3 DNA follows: TGTGCCAGCAGTTTGGGACAGCCTGGGGATACGCAGTATTTT. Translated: CASSLGQPGDTQYF.

CDR3 amino acids: CASSYSGPGHTRANVLTF. For the CDR3, the DNA is TGTGCCAGCAGTTACTCGGGGCCAGGTCATACGAGGGCCAACGTCCTGACTTTC. The chain joins TRBV6-5 to TRBJ2-6; perhaps TRBD1 as D (5 bases). There are 18 residues in the CDR3. Germline V CDR1 and CDR2: MNHEY, SVGAGI. V lost 0 bases to trimming and J lost 5 bases, with 17 bases between them.

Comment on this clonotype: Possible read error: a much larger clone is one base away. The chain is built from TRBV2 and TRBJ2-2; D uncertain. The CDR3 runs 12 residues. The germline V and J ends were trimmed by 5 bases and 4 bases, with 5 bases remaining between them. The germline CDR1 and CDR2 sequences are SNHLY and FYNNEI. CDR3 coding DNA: TGTGCCAGCAGTTTTTTCACCGGGGAGCTGTTTTTT. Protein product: CASSFFTGELFF.

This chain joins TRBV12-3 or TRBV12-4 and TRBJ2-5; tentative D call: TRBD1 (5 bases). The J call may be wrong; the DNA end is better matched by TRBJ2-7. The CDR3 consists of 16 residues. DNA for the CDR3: TGTGCCAGCAGTTCTCTGGGGCAGTCGTGGTACAACGAGCAGTACTTC. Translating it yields CASSSLGQSWYNEQYF.

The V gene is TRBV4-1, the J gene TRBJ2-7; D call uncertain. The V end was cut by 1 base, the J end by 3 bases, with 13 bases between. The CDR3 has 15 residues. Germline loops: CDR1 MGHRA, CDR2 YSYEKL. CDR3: CASSQGGAVGYEQYF. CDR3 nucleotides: TGCGCCAGCAGCCAAGGAGGAGCAGTTGGCTACGAGCAGTACTTC.

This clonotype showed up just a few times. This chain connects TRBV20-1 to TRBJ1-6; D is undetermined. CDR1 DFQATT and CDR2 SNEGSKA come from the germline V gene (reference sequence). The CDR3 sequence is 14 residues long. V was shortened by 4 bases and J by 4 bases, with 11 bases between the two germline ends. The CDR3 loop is CSANDGAYNSPLHF. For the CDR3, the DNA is TGCAGTGCTAACGACGGTGCATATAATTCACCCCTCCACTTT.

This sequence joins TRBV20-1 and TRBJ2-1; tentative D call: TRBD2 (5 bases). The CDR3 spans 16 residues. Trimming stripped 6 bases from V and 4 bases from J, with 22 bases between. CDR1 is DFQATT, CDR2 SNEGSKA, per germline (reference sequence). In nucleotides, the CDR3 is TGCAGTGCGGTTAAAGCGGTCGGGCGAGCATACAATGAGCAGTTCTTC. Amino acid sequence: CSAVKAVGRAYNEQFF.

The CDR3 region is CASGTSSRHEQYF. The CDR3 DNA follows: TGTGCCAGCGGGACTAGCAGTCGCCACGAGCAGTACTTC. The chain couples TRBV2 to TRBJ2-5; 9 bases agree with TRBD2. The J call may be wrong; the DNA end is better matched by TRBJ2-7. CDR3 length equals 13 residues. Germline-derived CDR1 and CDR2 are SNHLY and FYNNEI.

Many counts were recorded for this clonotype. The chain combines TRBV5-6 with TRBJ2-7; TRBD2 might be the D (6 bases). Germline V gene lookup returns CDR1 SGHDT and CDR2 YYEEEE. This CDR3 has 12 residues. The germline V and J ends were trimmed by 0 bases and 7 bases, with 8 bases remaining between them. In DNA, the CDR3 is TGTGCCAGCAGCTTGGTTGCGGGAGAGCAGTACTTC. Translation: CASSLVAGEQYF.

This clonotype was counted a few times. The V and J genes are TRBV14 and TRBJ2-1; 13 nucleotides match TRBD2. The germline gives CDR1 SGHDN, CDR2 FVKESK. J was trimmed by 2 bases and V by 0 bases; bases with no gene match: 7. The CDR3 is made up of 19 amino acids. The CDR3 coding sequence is TGTGCCAGCAGCCAAGATCCCGGACTAGCGGGAGCTACCTACAATGAGCAGTTCTTC. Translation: CASSQDPGLAGATYNEQFF.

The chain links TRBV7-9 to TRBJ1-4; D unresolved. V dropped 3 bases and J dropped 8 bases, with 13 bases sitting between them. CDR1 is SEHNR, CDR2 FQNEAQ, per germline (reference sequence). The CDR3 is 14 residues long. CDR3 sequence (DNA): TGTGCCAGCAGCTTTCATAGGGCCGTCGAAAAACTGTTTTTT. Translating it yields CASSFHRAVEKLFF.